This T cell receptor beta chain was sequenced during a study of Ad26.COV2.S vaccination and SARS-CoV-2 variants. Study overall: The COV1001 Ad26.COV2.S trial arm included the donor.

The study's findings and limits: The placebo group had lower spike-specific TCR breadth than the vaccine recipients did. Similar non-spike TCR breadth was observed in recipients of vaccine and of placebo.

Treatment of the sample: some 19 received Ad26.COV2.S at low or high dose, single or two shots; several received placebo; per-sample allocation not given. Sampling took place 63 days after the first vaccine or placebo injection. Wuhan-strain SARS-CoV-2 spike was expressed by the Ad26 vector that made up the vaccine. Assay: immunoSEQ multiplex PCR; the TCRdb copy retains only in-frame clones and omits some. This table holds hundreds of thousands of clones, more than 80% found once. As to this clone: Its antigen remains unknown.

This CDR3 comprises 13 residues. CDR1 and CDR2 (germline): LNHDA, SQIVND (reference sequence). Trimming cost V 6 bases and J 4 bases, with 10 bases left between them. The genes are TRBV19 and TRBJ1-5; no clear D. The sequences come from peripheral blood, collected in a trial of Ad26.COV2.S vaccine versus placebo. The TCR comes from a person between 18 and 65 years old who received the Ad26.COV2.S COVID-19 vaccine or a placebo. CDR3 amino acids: CASRGSANQPQHF. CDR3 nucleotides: TGTGCCAGTAGAGGCAGTGCAAATCAGCCCCAGCATTTT. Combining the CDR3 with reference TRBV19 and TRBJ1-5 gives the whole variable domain DGGITQSPKYLFRKEGQNVTLSCEQNLNHDAMYWYRQDPGQGLRLIYYSQIVNDFQKGDIAEGYSVSREKKESFPLTVTSAQKNPTAFYLCASRGSANQPQHFGDGTRLSIL.